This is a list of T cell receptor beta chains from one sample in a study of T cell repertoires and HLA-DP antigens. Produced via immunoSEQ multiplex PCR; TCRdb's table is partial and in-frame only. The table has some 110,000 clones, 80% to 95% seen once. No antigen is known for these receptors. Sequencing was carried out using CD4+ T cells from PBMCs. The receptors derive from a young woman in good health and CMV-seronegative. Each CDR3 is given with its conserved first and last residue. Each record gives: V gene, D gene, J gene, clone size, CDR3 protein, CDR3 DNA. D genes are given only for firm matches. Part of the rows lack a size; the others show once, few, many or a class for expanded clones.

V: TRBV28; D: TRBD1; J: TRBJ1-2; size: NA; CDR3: CASRPPGTGGTRGYTF; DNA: TGTGCCAGCAGGCCCCCTGGGACAGGGGGCACGCGGGGCTACACCTTC
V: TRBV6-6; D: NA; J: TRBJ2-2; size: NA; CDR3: CASSYSTGELFF; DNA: TGTGCCAGCAGTTACTCGACCGGGGAGCTGTTTTTT
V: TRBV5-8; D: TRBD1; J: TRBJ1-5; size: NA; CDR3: CASAGETGGRSNQPQHF; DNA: TGTGCCAGCGCGGGGGAGACAGGGGGTCGCAGCAATCAGCCCCAGCATTTT
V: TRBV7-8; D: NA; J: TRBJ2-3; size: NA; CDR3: CASSSRGTSTDTQYF; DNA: TGTGCCAGCAGTTCTAGGGGAACTAGCACAGATACGCAGTATTTT
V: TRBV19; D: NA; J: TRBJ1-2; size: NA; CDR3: CASSINTAAYGYTF; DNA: TGTGCCAGTAGTATAAATACCGCCGCCTATGGCTACACCTTC
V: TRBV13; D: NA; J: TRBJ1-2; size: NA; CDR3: CASSPAGRSYGYTF; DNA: TGTGCCAGCAGCCCAGCCGGGAGGAGCTATGGCTACACCTTC
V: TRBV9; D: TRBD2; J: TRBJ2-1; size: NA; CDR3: CASSDASGHNEQFF; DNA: TGTGCCAGCAGCGACGCTAGCGGTCACAATGAGCAGTTCTTC
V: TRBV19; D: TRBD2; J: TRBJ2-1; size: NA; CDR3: CASSILAGGFEAYNEQFF; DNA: TGTGCCAGTAGTATCCTAGCGGGAGGTTTTGAGGCCTACAATGAGCAGTTCTTC
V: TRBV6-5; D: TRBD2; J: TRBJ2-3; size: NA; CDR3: CASSYSNEAGSPQYF; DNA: TGTGCCAGCAGTTACTCTAACGAAGCGGGGTCTCCACAGTATTTT
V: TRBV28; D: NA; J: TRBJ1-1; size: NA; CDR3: CASSLGTGTAFF; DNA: TGTGCCAGCAGTTTAGGTACAGGGACCGCTTTCTTT
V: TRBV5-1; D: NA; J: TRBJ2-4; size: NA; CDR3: CASSLESLAKNIQYF; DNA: TGCGCCAGCAGCTTAGAATCCCTAGCCAAAAACATTCAGTACTTC
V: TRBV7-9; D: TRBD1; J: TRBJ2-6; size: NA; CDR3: CASSFYPGGYSGANVLTF; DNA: TGTGCCAGCAGCTTTTATCCAGGGGGCTACTCTGGGGCCAACGTCCTGACTTTC
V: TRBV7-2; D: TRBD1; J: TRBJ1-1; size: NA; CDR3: CASRPGVDRGLSEAFF; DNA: TGTGCCAGCAGACCGGGGGTAGACAGGGGGTTATCTGAAGCTTTCTTT
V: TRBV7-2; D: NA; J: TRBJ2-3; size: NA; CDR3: CASSLVQGGTDTQYF; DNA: TGTGCCAGCAGCTTAGTACAGGGAGGTACAGATACGCAGTATTTT
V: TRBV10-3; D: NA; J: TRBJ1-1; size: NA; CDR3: CAIRPDPVTEAFF; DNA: TGTGCCATCAGACCGGACCCGGTCACTGAAGCTTTCTTT
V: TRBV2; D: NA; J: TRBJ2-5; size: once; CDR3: CASSDLKGARGQETQYF; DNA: TGTGCCAGCAGTGATCTAAAAGGGGCCAGGGGACAAGAGACCCAGTACTTC
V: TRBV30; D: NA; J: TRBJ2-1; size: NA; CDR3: CAWSVRRAGSYNEQFF; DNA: TGTGCCTGGAGTGTACGGCGGGCGGGCTCCTACAATGAGCAGTTCTTC
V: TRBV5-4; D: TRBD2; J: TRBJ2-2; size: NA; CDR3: CASSSRGGGATGELFF; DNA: TGTGCCAGCAGCTCCCGGGGCGGGGGGGCCACCGGGGAGCTGTTTTTT
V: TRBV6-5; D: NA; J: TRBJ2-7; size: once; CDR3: CASSPRGLAGYEQYF; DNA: TGTGCCAGCAGCCCCAGGGGGCTAGCGGGGTACGAGCAGTACTTC
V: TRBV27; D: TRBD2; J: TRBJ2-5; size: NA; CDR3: CASRSGGEYQETQYF; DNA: TGTGCCAGCAGGTCGGGAGGGGAGTACCAAGAGACCCAGTACTTC
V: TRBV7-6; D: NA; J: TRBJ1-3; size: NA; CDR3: CASSPPGSTGNTIYF; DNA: TGTGCCAGCAGCCCCCCTGGCTCCACTGGAAACACCATATATTTT
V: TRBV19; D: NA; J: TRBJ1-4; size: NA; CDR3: CASKGKNRGEKLFF; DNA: TGTGCCAGTAAAGGGAAGAATCGGGGTGAAAAACTGTTTTTT
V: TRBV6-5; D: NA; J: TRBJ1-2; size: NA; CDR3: CASRPREGFGGYTF; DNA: TGTGCCAGCAGACCTAGGGAAGGGTTCGGCGGCTACACCTTC
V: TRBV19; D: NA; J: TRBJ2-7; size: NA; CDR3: CASSIQGGSSYEQYF; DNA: TGTGCCAGTAGTATTCAGGGGGGAAGCTCCTACGAGCAGTACTTC
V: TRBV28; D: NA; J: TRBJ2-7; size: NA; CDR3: CASSLGASGLYDEQYF; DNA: TGTGCCAGCAGTTTGGGGGCTAGCGGCTTATACGACGAGCAGTACTTC